This T cell receptor (beta chain) was documented in a study of shared clonotypes between healthy human individuals. General study points: Expectations were that clonotype sharing among donors would be affected by sequencing depth. Non-shared clonotypes had lower generation probabilities than those shared by all four donors.

Germline V CDR1 and CDR2: SEHNR, FQNEAQ (reference sequence). V dropped 0 bases and J dropped 0 bases, with 8 bases sitting between them. The length of the CDR3 is 16 residues. This clone was detected only once. Antigen unknown. Clones were sequenced by immunoSEQ multiplex PCR, and TCRdb holds only the in-frame ones, with some missing. This table has about 1,500,000 clones, about 96% appearing once. Investigators divided CD4+ cells into CD45RA+ naive and CD45RA-negative memory subsets. The chain links TRBV7-9 to TRBJ2-2, with D perhaps matching TRBD2 (5 bases). Source material: naive CD4+ T cells sorted from blood. Subset defined: CD45RA+ positively selected. The receptor comes from a man aged 25 to 40 in good health. This CDR3 is CASSLALSANTGELFF. The CDR3 DNA reads TGTGCCAGCAGCTTAGCGCTTAGCGCGAACACCGGGGAGCTGTTTTTT. Based on the CDR3 plus reference TRBV7-9 and TRBJ2-2, the full variable domain is DTGVSQNPRHKITKRGQNVTFRCDPISEHNRLYWYRQTLGQGPEFLTYFQNEAQLEKSRLLSDRFSAERPKGSFSTLEIQRTEQGDSAMYLCASSLALSANTGELFFGEGSRLTVL.